This T cell receptor (beta chain) appears in the sequencing data of a study of post-analysis software for immune sequencing data (dated by TCRdb to the mid-2010s). With respect to the entire study: Relapsing-remitting, secondary progressive and progressive-relapsing multiple sclerosis were recorded as disease courses, and subtype annotation was lacking for some patients. Patient repertoires were compared against some twelve previously published healthy control repertoires from donors aged roughly 6 to 27 years. A subset of samples was prepared in parallel using single-end sample barcoding, then pooled and co-amplified after Illumina adapter ligation.

To demonstrate the VDJtools post-analysis software, TCR beta repertoires were profiled from the peripheral blood of over ten young patients with multiple sclerosis. The patients with multiple sclerosis were children and adolescents between 6 and 15 years of age. The full study reports these points: Normalized Chao1 diversity was significantly lower in multiple sclerosis patients than controls, suggesting substantial peripheral T-cell clonal expansion. Patients showed significantly higher frequencies than controls for five TRBV segments, among them TRBV5-6, TRBV5-1 and TRBV20-1. The multiple sclerosis patient group was slightly younger than the control group. Strong co-clustering of samples prepared in the same batch was shown by direct clustering with F measure, prompting a batch-effect correction.

This clonotype came up a few times. Which antigen it targets is not known. No base qualities exist here, and no much larger clone lies one base off it. From cysteine to phenylalanine, the CDR3 is 13 amino acids long. The only DNA kept is the CDR3, 39 bases in frame from the first base. The germline ends are 9 bases apart after V is trimmed by 7 bases and J by 0 bases. CDR1 and CDR2, looked up from the germline V gene, are MDHEN and SYDVKM. The library was prepared using PCR. Sequencing used an Illumina HiSeq 2500. To reduce PCR and sequencing biases, unique molecular identifiers were incorporated into the TCR beta cDNA libraries. Roughly 0.5 million cDNA molecules were obtained per 1 to 10 million input T cells, so each molecule approximated one T cell. The patient libraries were prepared and sequenced using the same protocol as the earlier healthy control dataset. Within a given batch, samples were prepared together, multiplexed and sequenced on the same HiSeq lane. Per the source publication's procedure: MIGEC was used to process the raw barcoded reads, and molecular identifier groups with only a single read were discarded before consensus assembly and CDR3 extraction. VDJtools was used for post-analysis of the clonotype tables, and diversity was normalized by down-sampling every dataset to the size of the smallest sample. In repertoire overlap clustering, CDR3 amino acid sequences, but not nucleotide sequences, were matched to correct batch-related cross-sample contamination. TCRdb trimmed the raw reads at Q25, called clones with MiXCR and kept productive beta chains. Identical CDR3 protein sequences are pooled into one entry, listed with their most common genes and DNA. TCRdb's processing, not the authors' own work, is the source of the V and J calls. This sample has about 770,000 distinct CDR3 sequences in its table, and around 42% of those were observed once. Roughly 5% of the sample is taken by the ten largest.

The chain was built from TRBV28 and TRBJ1-1, with the D gene too uncertain to name. This TCR came from a girl aged 5-17 years with multiple sclerosis. Source material: blood. The CDR3 protein: CASTSVMNTEAFF. The sequenced DNA: TGTGCCAGCACCTCCGTGATGAACACTGAAGCTTTCTTT.